This is a list of T cell receptor beta chains from one sample in a study of blood T cell repertoires in COVID-19. Using immunoSEQ multiplex PCR, the repertoire was profiled, and TCRdb retains in-frame clones only, with some absent. The sample includes approximately 100,000 clones, over 70% of them seen just once. Material for sequencing was peripheral blood. The receptor source for this set is a man between 60 and 75 years old with acute or convalescent COVID-19. Each CDR3 is given with its conserved first and last residue. D genes are given only for firm matches. Size is stated for part of the rows, as once, few or many counts, or as a class when the clone is expanded.

j_gene,v_gene,abundance,d_gene,CDR3nt,CDR3aa
TRBJ2-5,TRBV7-2,once,TRBD1,TGTGCCAGCAGCTCCTTGGGACAGGGCGATGGGGCAGAGACCCAGTACTTC,CASSSLGQGDGAETQYF
TRBJ2-1,TRBV19,-,-,TGTGCCAGTAGTCGCCCGGGGAGCTCCTACAATGAGCAGTTCTTC,CASSRPGSSYNEQFF
TRBJ2-5,TRBV7-9,-,TRBD2,TGTGCCAGCAGCTTAGGACTAGCGGGGGACCAAGAGACCCAGTACTTC,CASSLGLAGDQETQYF
TRBJ2-7,TRBV7-6,-,TRBD2,TGTGCCAGCAGCTTATTGGAGCTAGCGGGCCCTCACGAGCAGTACTTC,CASSLLELAGPHEQYF
TRBJ1-4,TRBV28,few,-,TGTGCCAGCAGTTTTGGGCAGTTTAATGAAAAACTGTTTTTT,CASSFGQFNEKLFF
TRBJ2-5,TRBV7-9,-,-,TGTGCCAGCAGCTTTCTTGTACTACAAGAGACCCAGTACTTC,CASSFLVLQETQYF
TRBJ2-5,TRBV29-1,-,TRBD1,TGCAGCGCTGGGACAGGGGGCGGAGAGACCCAGTACTTC,CSAGTGGGETQYF
TRBJ2-7,TRBV6-6,-,-,TGTGCCAGCAGTTACCGGAGAGGGTACGAGCAGTACTTC,CASSYRRGYEQYF
TRBJ2-1,TRBV9,-,-,TGTGCCAGCAGCGTAGCGGCAGGATTCAATGAGCAGTTCTTC,CASSVAAGFNEQFF
TRBJ2-7,TRBV5-8,-,TRBD1,TGTGCCAGCAGCTATGACAGGGGGCACGACGAGCAGTACTTC,CASSYDRGHDEQYF
TRBJ2-7,TRBV29-1,-,-,TGCAGCGTTGCGACAGCCTACGAGCAGTACTTC,CSVATAYEQYF
TRBJ2-2,TRBV9,-,-,TGTGCCAGCAGCAGAGGGGACACGAACACCGGGGAGCTGTTTTTT,CASSRGDTNTGELFF
TRBJ1-2,TRBV12-3/TRBV12-4,-,-,TGTGCCAGCAGCAGGGGTTTCGATGGCTACACCTTC,CASSRGFDGYTF
TRBJ2-7,TRBV3-1/TRBV3-2,-,-,TGTGCCAGCAGCCAGAGGGGGAGCTCCTACGAGCAGTACTTC,CASSQRGSSYEQYF
TRBJ2-1,TRBV24-1,-,TRBD1,TGTGCCACCAGTGATTTTGGGACAGGGGGCGCGATGGATGAGCAGTTCTTC,CATSDFGTGGAMDEQFF
TRBJ2-1,TRBV7-9,-,TRBD2,TGTGCCAGCAGCCCGGGACTAGCGGGGGGAGGTAATGAGCAGTTCTTC,CASSPGLAGGGNEQFF
TRBJ2-7,TRBV3-1/TRBV3-2,-,-,TGTGCCAGCAGCCCGCGGGGACGGGATGGAGCCTACGAGCAGTACTTC,CASSPRGRDGAYEQYF
TRBJ2-7,TRBV6-1,-,TRBD1,TGTGCCAGCAGTGGAAGGGACAGCTGGTTCTCTGTTTTCGGCTACGAGCAGTACTTC,CASSGRDSWFSVFGYEQYF
TRBJ2-5,TRBV29-1,-,-,TGCAGCGTAAATGAGGGTTTTGAGACCCAGTACTTC,CSVNEGFETQYF
TRBJ1-2,TRBV3-1/TRBV3-2,-,TRBD1,TGTGCCAGCAGCCCCGGGACAGGGGATGGCTACACCTTC,CASSPGTGDGYTF
TRBJ2-3,TRBV5-4,-,-,TGTGCCAGCAGTGGACAGAGCACAGATACGCAGTATTTT,CASSGQSTDTQYF
TRBJ2-5,TRBV3-1/TRBV3-2,-,TRBD1,TGTGCCAGCAGCCAAGATCCGGCCTGGTCGCGACAGGGGGCCAAAGAGACCCAGTACTTC,CASSQDPAWSRQGAKETQYF
TRBJ2-5,TRBV3-1/TRBV3-2,-,TRBD1,TGTGCCAGCAGCCCTTCCGGGACAGGGGGTCGAGAGACCCAGTACTTC,CASSPSGTGGRETQYF
TRBJ1-1,TRBV6-5,once,TRBD1,TGTGCCAGCAGTTACTCAACCGACAGGGGGGGGGTTGCTTTCTTT,CASSYSTDRGGVAFF
TRBJ1-1,TRBV6-2/TRBV6-3,-,-,TGTGCCAGCAGTTACAACTGGCAGGTGGGCACTGAAGCTTTCTTT,CASSYNWQVGTEAFF